This T cell receptor beta chain was identified during a study of PD-L1 blockade in urothelial cancer. The repertoire was sequenced with immunoSEQ multiplex PCR; TCRdb's copy has only in-frame clones and lacks some. The table shows around 80,000 clones, with 75% to 95% occurring only once. Time point: peripheral blood 6 weeks after treatment start. The TCR sequence derives from a woman older than 75 with urothelial cancer. Sequenced material: PBMCs, taken around atezolizumab (anti-PD-L1) treatment.

The CDR3 nucleotides read TGTGCCAGCAGTCCGCTTAGAGGACTAGTGAATGATACGCAGTATTTT. It encodes CASSPLRGLVNDTQYF. The chain links TRBV27 to TRBJ2-3; 7 bases line up with TRBD2. V was pared by 5 bases and J by 6 bases, with 14 bases of the junction left unmatched. The CDR3 spans 16 residues. Germline CDR1 is MNHEY and CDR2 is SMNVEV (reference sequence).